One sample yielded the 23 T cell receptor beta chains listed below, sequenced in a study of early T cells in non-severe SARS-CoV-2 infection (dated by TCRdb to the early 2020s). The library came from 5' RACE. Sequencing took place on a NextSeq 500. TCRdb ran its own pipeline on the public reads, namely fastp trimming at Q25 and MiXCR clone calling, and kept in-frame beta chains. Each record represents a unique CDR3 protein, reported with the most common genes and DNA among its rows. This sample comprises under 85,000 distinct CDR3 sequences, approximately 5% of them detected only once. Clones ranked in the top ten supply approximately 7.4% of the sample. Sequencing was performed on whole blood, taken at baseline. Receptors were obtained from an adult who was a healthcare worker with PCR-confirmed SARS-CoV-2 infection or an uninfected control (not recorded which).

This clonotype was seen only a few times. The rearrangement joins TRBV27 to TRBJ1-1; D not resolved. V lost 2 bases to trimming and J lost 1 base, with 5 bases between them. CDR3 length: 13 residues. CDR1 and CDR2 from the germline V gene are MNHEY and SMNVEV (reference sequence). CDR3 nucleotide sequence: TGTGCCAGCAGTTTAATCGGGAACACTGAAGCTTTCTTT. This sequence encodes CASSLIGNTEAFF.

This clonotype was picked up many times. The chain combines TRBV11-2 with TRBJ2-1, with 8 bases matching TRBD1. This CDR3 has 15 residues. Germline assignment: CDR1 SGHAT and CDR2 FQNNGV. With V trimmed by 5 bases and J by 9 bases, 12 bases remained unmatched. The CDR3 reads CASSPDRGGEVEQFF. CDR3 DNA sequence: TGTGCCAGCAGCCCAGACAGGGGAGGCGAAGTTGAGCAGTTCTTC.

This clonotype occurred many times. The V call is TRBV7-6, the J call TRBJ2-7, with D possibly TRBD2 on 5 matching bases. The ends were cut back, 6 bases at V and 2 bases at J, with 17 bases in the middle. This CDR3 comprises 15 residues. Germline lookup yields CDR1 SGHVS and CDR2 FNYEAQ. CDR3 sequence: CASSHTSGPTYEQYF. The CDR3 DNA sequence: TGTGCCAGCAGTCACACCAGCGGTCCGACCTACGAGCAGTACTTC.

This clonotype was picked up many times. This chain links TRBV27 with TRBJ2-3, with 8 bases that match TRBD2. Germline CDR1 and CDR2: MNHEY and SMNVEV (reference sequence). This CDR3 region has 14 residues. The V and J ends lost 5 bases and 2 bases, in that order; junction bases with no gene match: 3. DNA of the CDR3: TGTGCCAGCAGTCGGGGGGGAGCCACAGATACGCAGTATTTT. Translated: CASSRGGATDTQYF.

This clonotype was recorded at least ten times. This chain joins TRBV3-1 and TRBJ2-1; no definite D call. The CDR3 spans 17 residues. Trimming removed 0 bases from V and 2 bases from J, with 14 bases in between. Germline CDR1 LGHDT, CDR2 YNNKEL (reference sequence). The CDR3 DNA reads as TGTGCCAGCAGCCAAGAGGGCCCGGCCTCTGCCTACAATGAGCAGTTCTTC. Translating it yields CASSQEGPASAYNEQFF.

There are a few counts of this clonotype. The chain combines TRBV7-2 with TRBJ2-2; 11 bases line up with TRBD2. The CDR3 consists of 16 residues. Germline values: CDR1 SGHTA, CDR2 FQGNSA. V trimming: 5 bases; J trimming: 4 bases; junction bases outside the gene matches: 6. Written as DNA, the CDR3 is TGTGCCAGCAGCCTCTCTAGCGGGAGGCTCACCGGGGAGCTGTTTTTT. Encoded protein: CASSLSSGRLTGELFF.

This clonotype was seen a few times. The chain recombines TRBV5-1 with TRBJ2-5; unclear D gene. V lost 0 bases and J 2 bases, leaving 2 bases between the germline ends. The CDR3 has 12 residues. Germline CDR1 reads SGHRS; CDR2 reads YFSETQ. CDR3 in amino acids: CASSLGQETQYF. The CDR3 region has the DNA TGCGCCAGCAGCTTGGGGCAAGAGACCCAGTACTTC.

This clonotype has a count of ten or more. The genes are TRBV7-2 and TRBJ2-7; 12 bases are shared with TRBD2. The CDR3 is 15 amino acids. The germline V gene encodes CDR1 SGHTA and CDR2 FQGNSA. V gave up 5 bases and J gave up 2 bases; unmatched junction bases: 4. In DNA form, the CDR3 reads TGTGCCAGCAGCATAGGACTAGCGGGACCCTACGAGCAGTACTTC. Encoded protein: CASSIGLAGPYEQYF.

In this sample, this clonotype turned up many times. The chain combines TRBV18 with TRBJ1-1; no definite D call. This CDR3 is 16 amino acids long. The germline V gene has CDR1 KGHSH and CDR2 LQKENI. Between the trimmed V and J ends, which lost 0 bases and 5 bases, there was a span of 16 bases. The CDR3 nucleotides are TGTGCCAGCTCACCACCGGTCTTAAGGCCGGGGACTGAAGCTTTCTTT. This codes for CASSPPVLRPGTEAFF.

This clonotype has a handful of counts. The genes are TRBV28 and TRBJ2-1; 7 bases align to TRBD2. J lost 9 bases, V lost 8 bases, and 13 bases had no gene match. The CDR3 contains 14 residues. Germline V gives CDR1 MDHEN, CDR2 SYDVKM. As DNA, the CDR3 is TGTGCCAGCGGAAAACCCTGGGAGGGCGGTGAGCAGTTCTTC. Protein product: CASGKPWEGGEQFF.

The chain recombines TRBV2 with TRBJ2-7; 10 bases agree with TRBD2. V was clipped by 7 bases and J by 2 bases; unmatched bases: 2. The CDR3 is made up of 13 amino acids. Germline CDR1 is SNHLY and CDR2 is FYNNEI. CDR3 in DNA: TGTGCCAGCACTAGCGGGAGACCCTACGAGCAGTACTTC. As protein: CASTSGRPYEQYF.

This clonotype was counted many times. The genes are TRBV12-3 or TRBV12-4 and TRBJ2-5; D call uncertain. The CDR3 sequence is 11 residues long. Trimming removed 8 bases at V and 2 bases at J, with 6 bases between. CDR3 nucleotide sequence: TGTGCCAGCTCCCTACAAGAGACCCAGTACTTC. Translating gives CASSLQETQYF.

This clonotype occurred many times. The chain employs TRBV20-1 and TRBJ2-7; 8 positions match TRBD2. Trimming at V came to 5 bases and at J to 4 bases, leaving 10 bases not matched to a gene. This CDR3 spans 14 amino acids. Germline V gene data show CDR1 as DFQATT and CDR2 as SNEGSKA (reference sequence). The CDR3 coding sequence is TGCAGTGCTCACTCAGCGGGAGTTGTGTACGAGCAGTACTTC. Residues: CSAHSAGVVYEQYF.

Details on this clonotype: Since a much larger clone is just one base distant, this may be a read error. The J gene is TRBJ2-3, the V gene TRBV6-1; 9 bases agree with TRBD1. The length of the CDR3 is 14 residues. CDR1 and CDR2 (germline): MNHNS, SASEGT. CDR3 nucleotide sequence: TGTGCCAGCAGCCGGGACAGGGATACAGATTCGCAGTATTTT. Translation: CASSRDRDTDSQYF.

In its sample, this clonotype was seen many times. V and J are TRBV19 and TRBJ2-1, with TRBD2 matching 9 bases. Germline V gene data show CDR1 as LNHDA and CDR2 as SQIVND (reference sequence). The V gene end was trimmed by 6 bases and the J gene end by 8 bases; junction bases not matched to a gene: 11. The CDR3 consists of 15 residues. The DNA for the CDR3 is TGTGCCAGTAGCAACCCCGGGACTAGCACCCATGAGCAGTTCTTC. Protein sequence: CASSNPGTSTHEQFF.

A few counts support this clonotype. This chain links TRBV7-3 with TRBJ2-2; possibly TRBD2 for D (6 bases). The germline V and J ends were trimmed by 4 bases and 0 bases, with 6 bases remaining between them. Germline V CDR1 and CDR2: SGHTA, FQGTGA. This CDR3 is built from 14 residues. The CDR3 nucleotides read TGTGCCAGCAGCTGGGGGGCGAACACCGGGGAGCTGTTTTTT. Translated: CASSWGANTGELFF.

This clonotype was detected a few times. This rearrangement joins TRBV4-1 to TRBJ2-7; TRBD2 agrees at 9 bases. The CDR3 runs to 14 residues. Trimming at V came to 6 bases and at J to 3 bases, leaving 6 bases not matched to a gene. Germline lookup yields CDR1 MGHRA and CDR2 YSYEKL. The CDR3 DNA is TGCGCCAGCAGAACAGCTAGCGGGATCTACGAGCAGTACTTC. This gives the protein CASRTASGIYEQYF.

At least ten counts were recorded for this clonotype. A junction end diverges from the germline sequence, so it may reflect a read error. The gene calls are TRBV7-6 and TRBJ1-1; D is undetermined. Looked up from germline, CDR1 is SGHVS and CDR2 is FNYEAQ. This CDR3 contains 13 residues. The CDR3 loop is CASSPRLNTEAFF. The CDR3 nucleotides are TGTGCCAGCAGCCCCCGGCTGAATACTGAAGCTTTCTTT.

The chain couples TRBV7-8 to TRBJ2-1, with D possibly TRBD2 on 6 matching bases. There are 15 residues in the CDR3. Germline V gives CDR1 SGHVS, CDR2 FQNEAQ. V was pared by 2 bases and J by 6 bases, with 14 bases between. As DNA, the CDR3 is TGTGCCAGCAGCTTAATTAGCGGAGAATTCAATGAGCAGTTCTTC. Its translation is CASSLISGEFNEQFF.

This clonotype was recorded many times. In DNA, the CDR3 is TGTGCCAGTAGACCATTCGGGCGGGAGGCGACAGATACGCAGTATTTT. It codes for CASRPFGREATDTQYF. J is TRBJ2-3 and V is TRBV19; 8 bases match TRBD2. The V gene's germline CDR1 is LNHDA and CDR2 SQIVND (reference sequence). Unmatched junction bases numbered 11, after V lost 6 bases and J lost 3 bases. This CDR3 spans 16 amino acids.

This clonotype occurred many times. This sequence joins TRBV4-1 and TRBJ2-7; 16 bases match TRBD2. With 4 bases clipped from V and 7 bases from J, the junction kept 4 bases outside the gene matches. CDR3 length: 15 residues. The germline gives CDR1 MGHRA, CDR2 YSYEKL. The CDR3 sequence is CASSLGLAGGGEQYF. For the CDR3, the DNA is TGCGCCAGCAGCCTGGGACTAGCGGGAGGGGGGGAGCAGTACTTC.

In this sample, this clonotype turned up many times. The chain combines TRBV30 with TRBJ1-5; no reliable D call. Germline CDR1 is GTSNPN and CDR2 is SVGIG (reference sequence). Trimming shortened V by 2 bases and J by 2 bases, and 10 bases separated the two germline ends. There are 14 residues in the CDR3. CDR3 nucleotides: TGTGCCTGGAGTATAAGTTTGGGCAATCAGCCCCAGCATTTT. Encoded protein: CAWSISLGNQPQHF.

In its sample, this clonotype was seen a few times. The DNA for the CDR3 is TGTGCCAGCACCCAGACAGGGGCGGGGGAGACCCAGTACTTC. Residues: CASTQTGAGETQYF. The chain links TRBV6-6 to TRBJ2-5; 8 bases line up with TRBD1. Losses at the gene ends were 7 bases for V and 5 bases for J; bases not matched to a gene: 9. CDR1 is MNHNY, CDR2 SVGAGI, per germline (reference sequence). CDR3 size: 14 residues.